This TCR beta chain was captured by sequencing in a study of blood T cell repertoires in COVID-19. On the study more broadly: The United States, Italy and Spain provided the acute and convalescent COVID-19 samples. PBMCs, B-cell-depleted T cells, or T cells were the source of the cDNA or gDNA that made up the material.

Original processing notes: How many nucleated cells were present was estimated from reference gene primer amplification. This table comes from immunoSEQ multiplex PCR, and its TCRdb copy is limited to in-frame clones, with some not included. That table gives V, J and clone size, and the DNA gave D and trimming. The profile shows 40,000 to 50,000 clones, approximately 85% of them singletons. This clone was picked up a small number of times. The CDR3 is 15 residues long. Germline values: CDR1 MDHEN, CDR2 SYDVKM. V was pared by 4 bases and J by 5 bases, with 8 bases of the junction left unmatched. This clonotype originated in a human donor in a cohort sampled during active COVID-19. Sequenced input: peripheral blood. The chain employs TRBV28 and TRBJ2-7, with 10 positions matching TRBD1. Here the CDR3 reads CASSSPGQGSHEQYF. As DNA, the CDR3 is TGTGCCAGCAGTTCGCCGGGACAGGGGTCCCACGAGCAGTACTTC.